This T cell receptor (beta chain) was recovered during a study of shared clonotypes between healthy human individuals. In this sample, this clone turned up many times. This CDR3 is 19 amino acids long. With 4 bases removed from V and 0 bases from J, the gap between germline ends came to 19 bases. Germline values: CDR1 SEHNR, CDR2 FQNEAQ (reference sequence). Generated by immunoSEQ multiplex PCR, the TCRdb table keeps only in-frame clones and is missing some. This sample yields roughly 96,000 clones, of which around half are seen a single time; around 16% belongs to the top ten. This TCR derives from a woman in her thirties or forties in good health. Some clones in this sample may be carry-over from other donors' samples. The V and J genes are TRBV7-9 and TRBJ2-6; a possible D gene is TRBD2 (7 bases). The source material was PBMCs. CDR3 protein: CASSSGGAGDPSGANVLTF. The CDR3 region has the DNA TGTGCCAGCAGCTCGGGGGGAGCAGGGGATCCCTCTGGGGCCAACGTCCTGACTTTC.